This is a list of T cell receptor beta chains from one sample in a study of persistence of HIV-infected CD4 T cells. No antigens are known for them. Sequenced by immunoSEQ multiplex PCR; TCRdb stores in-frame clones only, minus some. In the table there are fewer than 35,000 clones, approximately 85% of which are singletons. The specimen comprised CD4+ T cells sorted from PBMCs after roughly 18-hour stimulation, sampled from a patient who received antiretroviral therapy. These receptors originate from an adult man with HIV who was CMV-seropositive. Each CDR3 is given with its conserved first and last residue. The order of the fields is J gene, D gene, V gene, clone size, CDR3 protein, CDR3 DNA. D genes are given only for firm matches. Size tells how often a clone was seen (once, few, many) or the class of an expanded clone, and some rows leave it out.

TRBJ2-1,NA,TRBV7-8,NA,CASSGRSSYNEQFF,TGTGCCAGCAGTGGGAGGAGCTCCTACAATGAGCAGTTCTTC
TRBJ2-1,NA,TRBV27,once,CASSFRDLNEQFF,TGTGCCAGCAGTTTCCGGGACCTCAATGAGCAGTTCTTC
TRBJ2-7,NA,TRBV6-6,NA,CASSFYGSSYEQYF,TGTGCCAGCAGTTTCTACGGGAGCTCCTACGAGCAGTACTTC
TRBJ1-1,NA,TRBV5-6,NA,CASSLEWGMNTEAFF,TGTGCCAGCAGCTTGGAATGGGGGATGAACACTGAAGCTTTCTTT
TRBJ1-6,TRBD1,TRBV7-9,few,CASSLGTGFYNSPLHF,TGTGCCAGCAGCTTAGGGACAGGGTTCTATAATTCACCCCTCCACTTT
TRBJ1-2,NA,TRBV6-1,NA,CASSWGERGYTF,TGTGCCAGCAGTTGGGGGGAAAGAGGCTACACCTTC
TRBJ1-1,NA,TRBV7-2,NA,CASSGGRETTEAFF,TGTGCCAGCAGCGGTGGGCGCGAAACGACTGAAGCTTTCTTT
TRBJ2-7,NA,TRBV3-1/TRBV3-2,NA,CASSPTRGANEQYF,TGTGCCAGCAGCCCAACCCGAGGGGCCAACGAGCAGTACTTC
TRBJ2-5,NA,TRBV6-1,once,CASSPRGGETQYF,TGTGCCAGCAGTCCAAGGGGGGGGGAGACCCAGTACTTC
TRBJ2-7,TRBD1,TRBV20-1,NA,CSSIDRGVKYF,TGCAGTAGTATAGACAGGGGGGTAAAGTACTTC
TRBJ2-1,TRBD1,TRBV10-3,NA,CASSGDRAYNEQFF,TGTGCCAGCTCGGGGGACAGGGCCTACAATGAGCAGTTCTTC
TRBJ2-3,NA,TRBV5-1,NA,CASRKDWGTDTQYF,TGCGCCAGCAGAAAGGACTGGGGCACAGATACGCAGTATTTT
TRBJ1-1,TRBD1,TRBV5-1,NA,CASSLGRGGGALEAFF,TGCGCCAGCAGCTTGGGTCGAGGGGGCGGCGCATTAGAAGCTTTCTTT
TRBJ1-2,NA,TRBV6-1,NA,CASSEGGGYGYTF,TGTGCCAGCAGTGAGGGGGGGGGATATGGCTACACCTTC
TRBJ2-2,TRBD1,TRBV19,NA,CASSIPGQVGMAGELFF,TGTGCCAGTAGTATTCCTGGACAGGTGGGAATGGCCGGGGAGCTGTTTTTT
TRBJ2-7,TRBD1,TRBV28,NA,CASSLNRGWEQYF,TGTGCCAGCAGTTTGAACAGGGGATGGGAGCAGTACTTC
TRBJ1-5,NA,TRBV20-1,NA,CSASRDGNSNQPQHF,TGCAGTGCTAGTAGGGACGGTAATAGCAATCAGCCCCAGCATTTT
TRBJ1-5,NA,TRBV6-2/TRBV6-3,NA,CASSFGGAGQPQHF,TGTGCCAGCAGTTTTGGTGGGGCTGGACAGCCCCAGCATTTT
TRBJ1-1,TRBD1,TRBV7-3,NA,CASSLLMGQGETEAFF,TGTGCCAGCAGCCTCCTTATGGGGCAGGGGGAGACTGAAGCTTTCTTT
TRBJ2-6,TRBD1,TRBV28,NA,CASNPTGAGANVLTF,TGTGCCAGCAACCCAACAGGGGCCGGGGCCAACGTCCTGACTTTC
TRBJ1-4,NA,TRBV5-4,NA,CASSSAAVPEKLFF,TGTGCCAGCAGCTCCGCCGCAGTGCCTGAAAAACTGTTTTTT
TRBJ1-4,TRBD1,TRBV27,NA,CASSRLTGQRNEKLFF,TGTGCCAGCAGTCGACTCACGGGACAGAGGAATGAAAAACTGTTTTTT
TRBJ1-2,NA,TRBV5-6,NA,CASSLSGQNYGYTF,TGTGCCAGCAGCTTAAGTGGACAGAACTATGGCTACACCTTC
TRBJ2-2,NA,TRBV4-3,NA,CASSQGGITGELFF,TGCGCCAGCAGCCAAGGGGGGATCACCGGGGAGCTGTTTTTT
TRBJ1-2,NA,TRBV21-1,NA,CASRRQGCGRGYTF,TGTGCCAGCAGAAGACAGGGCTGTGGTAGGGGCTACACCTTC
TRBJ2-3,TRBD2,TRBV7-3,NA,CASSSSGGRNTQYF,TGTGCCAGCAGCTCAAGCGGGGGGCGAAATACGCAGTATTTT
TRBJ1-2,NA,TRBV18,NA,CASSQPGHNINYGYTF,TGTGCCAGCTCACAACCGGGACACAACATTAACTATGGCTACACCTTC
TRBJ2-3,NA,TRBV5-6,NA,CASSFGTDTQYF,TGTGCCAGCAGCTTTGGGACAGATACGCAGTATTTT
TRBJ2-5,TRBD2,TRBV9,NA,CASSVAPLAGGVETQYF,TGTGCCAGCAGCGTAGCCCCACTAGCGGGGGGGGTAGAGACCCAGTACTTC
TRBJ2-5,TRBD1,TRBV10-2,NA,CASSEGTGRETQYF,TGCGCCAGCAGTGAGGGGACAGGGAGGGAGACCCAGTACTTC
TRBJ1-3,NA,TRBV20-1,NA,CSANDPRSGNTIYF,TGCAGTGCTAATGATCCGCGCTCTGGAAACACCATATATTTT
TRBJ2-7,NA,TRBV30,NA,CAWRTFSPYEQYF,TGTGCCTGGAGGACATTTTCTCCCTACGAGCAGTACTTC
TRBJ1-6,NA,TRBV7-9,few,CASSPFIKDSYNSPLHF,TGTGCCAGCAGCCCATTCATAAAGGACAGCTATAATTCACCCCTCCACTTT
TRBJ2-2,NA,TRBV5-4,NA,CASSLLQGNTGELFF,TGTGCCAGCAGCTTGTTACAGGGGAACACCGGGGAGCTGTTTTTT
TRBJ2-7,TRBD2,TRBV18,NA,CASSRTLAGGSYEQYF,TGTGCCAGCTCGCGAACACTAGCGGGGGGTTCCTACGAGCAGTACTTC
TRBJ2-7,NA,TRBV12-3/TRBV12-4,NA,CASRLTSYEQYF,TGTGCCAGCAGGCTAACTTCCTACGAGCAGTACTTC
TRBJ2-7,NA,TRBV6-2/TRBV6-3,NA,CASSSLGTYEQYF,TGTGCCAGCAGTTCCCTGGGTACCTACGAGCAGTACTTC
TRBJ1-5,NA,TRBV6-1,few,CASTRLINQPQHF,TGTGCCAGCACCCGACTAATAAATCAGCCCCAGCATTTT
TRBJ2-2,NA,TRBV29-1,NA,CSVEGSNTGELFF,TGCAGCGTTGAGGGTAGTAACACCGGGGAGCTGTTTTTT
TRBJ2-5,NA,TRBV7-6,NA,CASSLNPGQETQYF,TGTGCCAGCAGCCTTAACCCAGGCCAAGAGACCCAGTACTTC
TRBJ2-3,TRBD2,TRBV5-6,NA,CASSPPGQRGADTQYF,TGTGCCAGCAGCCCCCCCGGGCAGCGGGGGGCAGATACGCAGTATTTT